This TCR beta chain was sequenced during a study of T cell responses to AZD1222 COVID-19 vaccine. Some clones are missing from TCRdb's copy, which holds only in-frame ones; the method was immunoSEQ multiplex PCR. The table shows 100,000 to 130,000 clones, with around 93% occurring only once. V shed 5 bases, J shed 9 bases, and the junction held 9 bases outside the gene matches. Germline values: CDR1 GTSNPN, CDR2 SVGIG (reference sequence). The CDR3 totals 14 residues. The chain joins TRBV30 to TRBJ1-6, with 8 nucleotides matching TRBD1. Sample: peripheral blood, taken 28 days after the second AZD1222 dose. The TCR comes from an adult who received the AZD1222 COVID-19 vaccine. CDR3 bases: TGTGCCTGGTCGGACAGGGCACTCGGTTCACCCCTCCACTTT. It codes for CAWSDRALGSPLHF.